The 10 T cell receptor beta chains in this list originate from one sample, sequenced in a study of T cells in Graves' hyperthyroidism and ophthalmopathy. RNA transcripts yielded amplified TCR beta CDR3 regions. In the first-round RT-PCR of the TCR CDR3, the HTBI primer set was used. From the multiplex PCR reads, TCRdb called clonotypes with MiXCR, one entry per CDR3 protein. The sample contains 550,000 to 850,000 distinct CDR3 sequences, roughly 20% of which appear only once. Material for sequencing was blood. The receptors shown here come from a woman aged 50 to 60 with Graves' hyperthyroidism that later progressed to Graves' ophthalmopathy.

This clonotype has ten or more counts. This sequence joins TRBV12-3 or TRBV12-4 and TRBJ1-1; TRBD1 is a possible D gene (6 bases). Trimming stripped 4 bases from V and 6 bases from J, with 15 bases between. The CDR3 is 14 residues long. This CDR3 reads CASSSGGGGPEAFF. Written as DNA, the CDR3 is TGTGCCAGCAGTTCGGGAGGGGGGGGACCTGAAGCTTTCTTT.

This clonotype has a handful of counts. V is TRBV6-1 and J is TRBJ2-2; 9 nucleotides match TRBD1. The CDR3 length is 17 residues. The trim removed 5 bases at V and 3 bases at J, leaving 10 bases unmatched. Germline V lookup: CDR1 MNHNS, CDR2 SASEGT. The CDR3 here is CASSYTNRGLDTGELFF. CDR3 in DNA: TGTGCCAGCAGTTATACGAACAGGGGGCTCGACACCGGGGAGCTGTTTTTT.

The chain uses TRBV10-3 and TRBJ1-2; no definite D call. This CDR3 comprises 14 residues. In germline, CDR1 is ENHRY, CDR2 SYGVKD. Deletions cut 0 bases from V and 4 bases from J, with 9 bases between. CDR3 bases: TGTGCCATCAGTGAGTCGAGGGATATCTATGGCTACACCTTC. It specifies CAISESRDIYGYTF.

This clonotype occurred a few times. Written as DNA, the CDR3 is TGTGCCAGCAGTTTAGCCAGGGGTCACGAGCAGTACTTC. The encoded protein is CASSLARGHEQYF. V gene TRBV27 combines with J gene TRBJ2-7, with a tentative D call TRBD1 (6 bases). Trimming took off 2 bases at V and 5 bases at J, with 10 bases between the two ends. CDR3 length: 13 amino acids. Germline V gene data show CDR1 as MNHEY and CDR2 as SMNVEV (reference sequence).

The sample holds a few counts of this clonotype. This chain links TRBV6-1 with TRBJ2-5; a possible D gene is TRBD2 (6 bases). Trimming took off 6 bases at V and 5 bases at J, with 16 bases between the two ends. Germline V CDR1 and CDR2: MNHNS, SASEGT. CDR3 length: 14 amino acids. The CDR3 loop reads CASSPGLLKETQYF. The CDR3, as DNA: TGTGCCAGCAGCCCGGGACTGCTGAAGGAGACCCAGTACTTC.

This clonotype was seen repeatedly, ten times or more. The chain links TRBV5-8 to TRBJ1-2; D is unclear. Trimming shortened V by 2 bases and J by 4 bases, and 9 bases separated the two germline ends. Germline CDR1 reads SGHTS; CDR2 reads YDEGEE. There are 13 residues in the CDR3. CDR3 nucleotides: TGTGCCAGCAGCTTCAAGGGTTCCTATGGCTACACCTTC. It translates to CASSFKGSYGYTF.

The chain couples TRBV9 to TRBJ2-3, with TRBD1 matching over 12 bases. CDR3 length: 15 amino acids. V lost 7 bases, J lost 2 bases, and 5 bases stayed unmatched. The germline gives CDR1 SGDLS, CDR2 YYNGEE. The CDR3 nucleotides read TGTGCCAGCGACCCGGGACAGGGGGCCACAGATACGCAGTATTTT. Its protein product is CASDPGQGATDTQYF.

This clonotype was recorded at least ten times. This rearrangement joins TRBV12-3 or TRBV12-4 to TRBJ1-1; D gene unclear. CDR3 length: 15 residues. V was cut by 5 bases and J by 3 bases, with 16 bases left in between. The CDR3 reads CASSRRTSVHTEAFF. The CDR3 DNA reads as TGTGCCAGCAGTCGCCGCACCTCAGTACACACTGAAGCTTTCTTT.

This clonotype has just a few counts. This chain uses TRBV6-1 with TRBJ2-7, with TRBD1 matching 9 bases. The CDR3 is 17 residues long. The V gene end was trimmed by 3 bases and the J gene end by 2 bases; junction bases not matched to a gene: 11. Germline V gives CDR1 MNHNS, CDR2 SASEGT. The CDR3 protein is CASSDPTDDRGAYEQYF. CDR3 DNA sequence: TGTGCCAGCAGTGACCCAACAGACGACAGGGGGGCCTACGAGCAGTACTTC.

Comment on this clonotype: Mismatch with germline at one junction end may stem from a read error. The chain combines TRBV7-3 with TRBJ1-1, with D unclear. The CDR3 is made up of 14 amino acids. The germline V gene has CDR1 SGHTA and CDR2 FQGTGA. This CDR3 is CAGSPSGVGTEAFF. DNA of the CDR3: TGTGCCGGCAGCCCGTCCGGGGTTGGCACTGAAGCTTTCTTT.